The clone carrying this T cell receptor beta chain was counted many times. The sample originates from a study of early T cells in non-severe SARS-CoV-2 infection. Study information: Unsorted whole blood bulk RNA was sequenced, with unpaired chains.

TCRdb fed the 5' RACE reads into MiXCR, producing one record per CDR3 protein. The sample lists about 32,000 distinct CDR3 sequences, approximately 9.2% occurring once. The CDR3 is 13 amino acids. The V end lost 4 bases, the J end lost 6 bases, and 12 bases lay between the germline ends. The V gene's germline CDR1 is GTSNPN and CDR2 SVGIG (reference sequence). Sequenced sample: whole blood. The chain links TRBV30 to TRBJ2-2, with D possibly matching TRBD1 (5 bases). This receptor was identified in an adult who was a healthcare worker with PCR-confirmed SARS-CoV-2 infection or an uninfected control (not recorded which). CDR3 region: CAWKGEEAGELFF. The DNA for the CDR3 is TGTGCCTGGAAAGGGGAAGAGGCCGGGGAGCTGTTTTTT.